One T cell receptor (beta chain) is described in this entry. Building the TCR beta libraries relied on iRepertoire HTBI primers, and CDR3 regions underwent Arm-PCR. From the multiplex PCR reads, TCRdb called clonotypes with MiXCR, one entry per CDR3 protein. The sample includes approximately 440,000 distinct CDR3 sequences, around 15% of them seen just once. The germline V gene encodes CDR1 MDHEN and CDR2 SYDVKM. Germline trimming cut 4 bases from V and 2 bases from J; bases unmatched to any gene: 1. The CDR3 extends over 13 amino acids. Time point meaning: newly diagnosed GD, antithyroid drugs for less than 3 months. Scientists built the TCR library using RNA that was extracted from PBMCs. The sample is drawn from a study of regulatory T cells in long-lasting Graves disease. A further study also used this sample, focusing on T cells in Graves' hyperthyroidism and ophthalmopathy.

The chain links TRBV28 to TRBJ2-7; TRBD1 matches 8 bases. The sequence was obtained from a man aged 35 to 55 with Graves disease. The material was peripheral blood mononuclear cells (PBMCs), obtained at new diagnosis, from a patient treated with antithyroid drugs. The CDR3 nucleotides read TGTGCCAGCAGTTCAGGGGGCACCTACGAGCAGTACTTC. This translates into CASSSGGTYEQYF.